Presented here are 28 T cell receptor beta chains from one specimen sequenced in a study of Ad26.COV2.S vaccination and SARS-CoV-2 variants. Here immunoSEQ multiplex PCR was the method, and the copy in TCRdb shows in-frame clones only, minus some. This table has 300,000 to 350,000 clones, 80% to 90% appearing once. This sample's treatment: around 19 received Ad26.COV2.S at low or high dose, single or two shots; roughly five received placebo; per-sample allocation not given. Collection of samples fell on day 63 after the first vaccine or placebo injection. This sample comprised peripheral blood, obtained in a trial of Ad26.COV2.S vaccine versus placebo. Receptors were obtained from a person between 18 and 60 years old who received the Ad26.COV2.S COVID-19 vaccine or a placebo.

This chain joins TRBV27 and TRBJ1-4, with 11 bases lining up with TRBD1. V lost 6 bases to trimming and J lost 8 bases; unmatched junction nucleotides: 8. This CDR3 has 15 amino acids. From germline, CDR1 is MNHEY and CDR2 SMNVEV (reference sequence). This chain's CDR3 is CASRTGTGGREKLFF. In nucleotides, the CDR3 is TGTGCCAGCAGAACCGGGACAGGGGGTAGGGAAAAACTGTTTTTT.

This rearrangement joins TRBV6-1 to TRBJ1-1; D not certain. Trimming removed 6 bases from V and 1 base from J, with 12 bases in between. The CDR3 spans 14 residues. CDR1 is MNHNS and CDR2 is SASEGT in the germline V gene. CDR3 loop: CASSQEQRNTEAFF. The CDR3 region has the DNA TGTGCCAGCAGCCAGGAACAGAGGAACACTGAAGCTTTCTTT.

This chain joins TRBV4-2 and TRBJ1-3; the D is unclear. This CDR3 is 13 amino acids long. CDR1 LGHNA and CDR2 YNFKEQ come from the germline V gene. V lost 4 bases to trimming and J lost 4 bases, with 8 bases between them. The CDR3 DNA is TGTGCCAGCAGCCCTGGGTTCGGAAACACCATATATTTT. It encodes CASSPGFGNTIYF.

The DNA of the CDR3 is TGTGCCAGCAGCCAAGGCGCGCGGTCCACACATATTACGCAGTATTTT. Encoded protein: CASSQGARSTHITQYF. The rearrangement joins TRBV3-1 (or the pseudogene TRBV3-2) to TRBJ2-3; D is ambiguous. From germline, CDR1 is LGHDT and CDR2 YNNKEL (reference sequence). V was clipped by 1 base and J by 8 bases, with 19 bases between them. CDR3 length equals 16 residues.

This CDR3 reads CASSERGRDYEQYF. The CDR3 DNA reads TGTGCCAGCAGTGAGAGGGGGCGCGATTACGAGCAGTACTTC. This chain uses TRBV6-1 with TRBJ2-7; 7 nucleotides agree with TRBD1. With V trimmed by 3 bases and J by 4 bases, 6 bases remained unmatched. CDR1 and CDR2 (germline): MNHNS, SASEGT. The CDR3 is made up of 14 amino acids.

The rearrangement uses TRBV12-3 or TRBV12-4 and TRBJ1-5, with D unclear. This CDR3 has 13 residues. V lost 0 bases and J 7 bases, leaving 7 bases between the germline ends. The DNA for the CDR3 is TGTGCCAGCAGTTTAGCTCGGCAACAGCCCCAGCATTTT. Its protein product is CASSLARQQPQHF.

The genes are TRBV28 and TRBJ1-5, with TRBD1 matching over 12 bases. The CDR3 runs to 17 residues. Germline V gene sequence: CDR1 MDHEN, CDR2 SYDVKM. V lost 6 bases to trimming and J lost 4 bases; unmatched junction nucleotides: 10. The CDR3 nucleotides read TGTGCCAGCAGCTTACCGGGACAGGGGGCGCGGAATCAGCCCCAGCATTTT. Its translation: CASSLPGQGARNQPQHF.

This rearrangement joins TRBV19 to TRBJ1-5; D possibly corresponds to TRBD1 (6 bases). V dropped 8 bases and J dropped 0 bases, with 20 bases sitting between them. Germline CDR1 reads LNHDA; CDR2 reads SQIVND (reference sequence). The CDR3 totals 17 residues. In DNA, the CDR3 is TGTGCCAGTGACTCAGCGGGACACATAAATAGCAATCAGCCCCAGCATTTT. Translation: CASDSAGHINSNQPQHF.

V usage is TRBV28 and J usage is TRBJ1-5; a possible D gene is TRBD1 (5 bases). Germline values: CDR1 MDHEN, CDR2 SYDVKM. V dropped 7 bases and J dropped 3 bases, with 19 bases sitting between them. The CDR3 runs to 16 residues. This chain's CDR3 is CASIEAGGSANQPQHF. The DNA of the CDR3 is TGTGCCAGCATCGAGGCGGGGGGGTCGGCCAATCAGCCCCAGCATTTT.

The CDR3 sequence: CASSLGLAEQYF. The CDR3 coding sequence is TGCGCCAGCAGCTTGGGACTAGCGGAGCAGTACTTC. V gene TRBV5-1 combines with J gene TRBJ2-7; TRBD2 aligns across 8 bases. V dropped 0 bases and J dropped 7; count of bases not matched to a gene: 0. The CDR3 is made up of 12 amino acids. Germline V gives CDR1 SGHRS, CDR2 YFSETQ.

The chain has TRBV9 and TRBJ2-2, with D possibly TRBD1 on 7 matching bases. The CDR3 covers 15 residues. V lost 3 bases to trimming and J lost 4 bases, with 13 bases between them. Germline CDR1 is SGDLS and CDR2 is YYNGEE. This chain's CDR3 is CASSARQGGTGELFF. The CDR3 DNA reads as TGTGCCAGCAGCGCAAGACAGGGAGGCACCGGGGAGCTGTTTTTT.

J is TRBJ1-1 and V is TRBV29-1; no reliable D call. Germline values: CDR1 SQVTM, CDR2 ANQGSEA. This CDR3 contains 12 residues. With 3 bases removed from V and 0 bases from J, the gap between germline ends came to 5 bases. CDR3 region: CSVDSMNTEAFF. The CDR3 DNA reads as TGCAGCGTTGACAGCATGAACACTGAAGCTTTCTTT.

This clone was found once. The chain links TRBV5-6 to TRBJ2-1; D is unclear. The CDR3 covers 13 residues. CDR1 and CDR2 (germline): SGHDT, YYEEEE. V was shortened by 2 bases and J by 7 bases, with 10 bases between the two germline ends. CDR3 protein: CASSFGRGNEQFF. CDR3 sequence (DNA): TGTGCCAGCAGCTTCGGACGCGGTAATGAGCAGTTCTTC.

This rearrangement joins TRBV5-8 to TRBJ2-7; D unresolved. This CDR3 is built from 15 residues. Trimming pared 0 bases from V and 0 bases from J, leaving 10 bases between. Germline V gene sequence: CDR1 SGHTS, CDR2 YDEGEE. CDR3 protein: CASSLDLDRSYEQYF. The CDR3 DNA follows: TGTGCCAGCAGCTTGGATCTGGACCGCTCCTACGAGCAGTACTTC.

The rearrangement uses TRBV3-1 (or the pseudogene TRBV3-2) and TRBJ2-7, with D unclear. This CDR3 comprises 12 residues. Trimming cost V 1 base and J 6 bases, with 7 bases left between them. CDR1 and CDR2 from the germline V gene are LGHDT and YNNKEL (reference sequence). Here the CDR3 reads CASSQVVGEQYF. The CDR3 bases are TGTGCCAGCAGCCAAGTAGTTGGCGAGCAGTACTTC.

The chain carries TRBV4-1 and TRBJ1-1, with 7 positions matching TRBD1. The V gene end was trimmed by 0 bases and the J gene end by 4 bases; junction bases not matched to a gene: 8. The CDR3 loop spans 16 amino acids. CDR1 MGHRA and CDR2 YSYEKL come from the germline V gene. In DNA form, the CDR3 reads TGCGCCAGCAGCCAAGATCCGACAGGGTGGCTCACTGAAGCTTTCTTT. Protein product: CASSQDPTGWLTEAFF.

The rearrangement uses TRBV7-3 and TRBJ2-3; D is unresolved. Germline CDR1 is SGHTA and CDR2 is FQGTGA. The V and J ends lost 5 bases and 2 bases respectively, with 11 bases between them. The CDR3 sequence is 14 residues long. The CDR3 DNA sequence: TGTGCCAGCAGCCTGGACCGATACACAGATACGCAGTATTTT. This codes for CASSLDRYTDTQYF.

The chain employs TRBV28 and TRBJ2-3; D might be TRBD1 (5 bases). The V gene lost 3 bases and the J gene lost 0 bases, with 10 bases spanning the gap. The CDR3 loop spans 15 amino acids. Germline CDR1 is MDHEN and CDR2 is SYDVKM. The CDR3 nucleotides are TGTGCCAGCAGTTTTTTAGGGGCGAGCACAGATACGCAGTATTTT. Residues: CASSFLGASTDTQYF.

The CDR3, as DNA: TGTGCCAGCAAAGACACACCAGCGATTTCGAACACCGGGGAGCTGTTTTTT. It codes for CASKDTPAISNTGELFF. The chain recombines TRBV4-2 with TRBJ2-2; D gene unclear. In germline, CDR1 is LGHNA, CDR2 YNFKEQ. This CDR3 has 17 amino acids. Trimming pared 7 bases from V and 0 bases from J, leaving 18 bases between.

The V gene is TRBV28, the J gene TRBJ1-2; TRBD1 matches 8 bases. CDR1 is MDHEN and CDR2 is SYDVKM in the germline V gene. The trim removed 3 bases at V and 8 bases at J, leaving 14 bases unmatched. The CDR3 extends over 16 amino acids. CDR3 DNA sequence: TGTGCCAGCAGTTTCGGAGTAGACAGGGGCCTACGGGGCTACACCTTC. Its protein product is CASSFGVDRGLRGYTF.

This chain links TRBV7-8 with TRBJ1-4, with 8 bases that match TRBD1. The CDR3 length is 14 residues. The J segment lost 7 bases and the V segment lost 4 bases, leaving 5 bases of the junction unmatched. Germline-derived CDR1 and CDR2 are SGHVS and FQNEAQ. In DNA, the CDR3 is TGTGCCAGCAGCTCCAGGGGGCTTCTTGAAAAACTGTTTTTT. It encodes CASSSRGLLEKLFF.

The chain combines TRBV6-2 or TRBV6-3 with TRBJ2-1; D is ambiguous. With 4 bases removed from V and 12 bases from J, the gap between germline ends came to 16 bases. This CDR3 is 13 amino acids long. In germline, CDR1 is MNHEY, CDR2 SVGEGT. CDR3 residues: CASSFFLRSGQFF. CDR3 in DNA: TGTGCCAGCAGTTTCTTCCTCCGGTCTGGGCAGTTCTTC.

The J gene is TRBJ2-5, the V gene TRBV29-1; D unclear. This CDR3 is built from 13 residues. Trimming stripped 3 bases from V and 3 bases from J, with 11 bases between. The germline CDR1 and CDR2 sequences are SQVTM and ANQGSEA. The CDR3 here is CSVDTYGKETQYF. The CDR3 DNA follows: TGCAGCGTTGACACTTACGGAAAAGAGACCCAGTACTTC. Filled out from reference TRBV29-1 and TRBJ2-5, the complete variable domain reads SAVISQKPSRDICQRGTSLTIQCQVDSQVTMMFWYRQQPGQSLTLIATANQGSEATYESGFVIDKFPISRPNLTFSTLTVSNMSPEDSSIYLCSVDTYGKETQYFGPGTRLLVL.

The V call is TRBV10-3, the J call TRBJ2-7; tentative D call: TRBD1 (6 bases). V lost 10 bases and J 4 bases, leaving 20 bases between the germline ends. Germline CDR1 is ENHRY and CDR2 is SYGVKD. The CDR3 contains 14 residues. This CDR3 reads CATTTTGTPYEQYF. The CDR3 DNA is TGTGCCACCACAACCACAGGGACACCTTACGAGCAGTACTTC.

The chain uses TRBV19 and TRBJ2-7; D is unclear. Trimming pared 3 bases from V and 1 base from J, leaving 19 bases between. Germline V lookup: CDR1 LNHDA, CDR2 SQIVND (reference sequence). The CDR3 totals 17 residues. The CDR3 DNA is TGTGCCAGTAGTATCGCCATTTCGGTTACCTCTTCCTACGAGCAGTACTTC. Protein product: CASSIAISVTSSYEQYF.

This clone was seen more than once but under ten times. V is TRBV29-1 and J is TRBJ1-2; no clear D gene. Trimming cost V 4 bases and J 7 bases, with 4 bases left between them. Germline CDR1 reads SQVTM; CDR2 reads ANQGSEA. CDR3 length equals 9 residues. CDR3 in DNA: TGCAGCGTTGGGTCTGGCTACACCTTC. It translates to CSVGSGYTF.

This clone was detected a few times. The chain has TRBV18 and TRBJ1-2; D remains ambiguous. The CDR3 has 14 residues. Germline V gene lookup returns CDR1 KGHSH and CDR2 LQKENI. The V end was cut by 0 bases, the J end by 4 bases, with 9 bases between. The CDR3 DNA reads as TGTGCCAGCTCACCACCCCCAGGCATCTATGGCTACACCTTC. Residues: CASSPPPGIYGYTF.

This chain uses TRBV7-6 with TRBJ2-7; D is undetermined. Germline CDR1 is SGHVS and CDR2 is FNYEAQ. Deletions cut 4 bases from V and 6 bases from J, with 10 bases between. The CDR3 runs to 12 residues. CDR3 nucleotides: TGTGCCAGCAGCTCGGATACGGGCGAGCAGTACTTC. Translation gives CASSSDTGEQYF.